The 7 T cell receptor beta chains below were found in one sample sequenced in a study of patients and donors after allogeneic stem cell transplantation (dated by TCRdb to about 2020). The library was produced with RT-PCR. The sequencer listed for this sample is NextSeq 550. TCRdb passed the public sequencing reads through fastp at Q25 and MiXCR, retaining productive beta sequences. Every entry covers one CDR3 protein and lists the most common genes and DNA from its rows. The table for this sample lists roughly 940,000 distinct CDR3 sequences; about 20% of them were counted only once. The leading ten clones occupy 5.5% to 6.5% of the sample. Sequencing input: blood, either unsorted or a sorted T cell fraction (not recorded which). The receptors here all came from a human donor who was either an allogeneic HSCT recipient or a stem cell or donor lymphocyte infusion donor (not recorded which). It is not recorded whose cells these are; they may come from a transplant donor.

The V gene is TRBV12-3 or TRBV12-4, the J gene TRBJ1-3, with D perhaps matching TRBD1 (5 bases). V lost 6 bases, J lost 4 bases, and 10 bases lay in between. CDR3 length: 13 residues. CDR3 region: CASRLGRGNTIYF. The CDR3 DNA is TGTGCCAGCAGGCTGGGACGGGGAAACACCATATATTTT.

V is TRBV7-9 and J is TRBJ1-1, with 7 positions matching TRBD1. Germline-derived CDR1 and CDR2 are SEHNR and FQNEAQ (reference sequence). This CDR3 is 14 amino acids long. V shed 4 bases and J 1 base; nucleotides not matched to a gene: 3. The chain's CDR3 is CASSSWDRNTEAFF. The CDR3, as DNA: TGTGCCAGCAGCTCCTGGGACAGGAACACTGAAGCTTTCTTT.

Only a few counts were recorded for this clonotype. The CDR3 DNA is TGCGCCAGCAGCTTAAGCTCGAGACAAAACACTGAAGCTTTCTTT. This translates into CASSLSSRQNTEAFF. This chain uses TRBV5-1 with TRBJ1-1, with D unresolved. The V gene lost 2 bases and the J gene lost 2 bases, with 13 bases spanning the gap. The CDR3 loop spans 15 amino acids. The germline gives CDR1 SGHRS, CDR2 YFSETQ.

The sample holds a few counts of this clonotype. The rearrangement links TRBV4-1 to TRBJ1-3; no definite D call. CDR1 is MGHRA, CDR2 YSYEKL, per germline. V lost 0 bases, J lost 4 bases, and 16 bases lay in between. This CDR3 is 17 amino acids long. For the CDR3, the DNA is TGCGCCAGCAGCCAAGATCCAGGCCAAGCGAGAGGAAACACCATATATTTT. Translated: CASSQDPGQARGNTIYF.

The V call is TRBV5-5, the J call TRBJ2-1, with 13 bases lining up with TRBD2. CDR3 length: 16 amino acids. Germline CDR1 and CDR2: SGHKS and YYEKEE (reference sequence). After removal of 4 bases from V and 9 bases from J, the junction contained 10 bases not matched to a gene. CDR3 sequence: CASSPGLAGVEGEQFF. In nucleotides, the CDR3 is TGTGCCAGCAGCCCCGGACTAGCGGGAGTGGAGGGTGAGCAGTTCTTC.

The chain recombines TRBV6-5 with TRBJ2-5; tentatively, D is TRBD2 (5 bases). Trimming stripped 7 bases from V and 3 bases from J, with 6 bases between. This CDR3 is built from 11 residues. CDR1 is MNHEY and CDR2 is SVGAGI in the germline V gene. CDR3 sequence: CASKREETQYF. The CDR3 DNA sequence: TGTGCCAGCAAGAGGGAAGAGACCCAGTACTTC.

The chain couples TRBV9 to TRBJ1-3; the D is unclear. The V and J ends lost 0 bases and 0 bases respectively, with 10 bases between them. Germline-derived CDR1 and CDR2 are SGDLS and YYNGEE. CDR3 length: 16 amino acids. In DNA form, the CDR3 reads TGTGCCAGCAGCGTAGCTCTGGCCTACTCTGGAAACACCATATATTTT. It is translated as CASSVALAYSGNTIYF. The full variable domain, in which reference TRBV9 and TRBJ1-3 provide the parts outside the CDR3, is DSGVTQTPKHLITATGQRVTLRCSPRSGDLSVYWYQQSLDQGLQFLIQYYNGEERAKGNILERFSAQQFPDLHSELNLSSLELGDSALYFCASSVALAYSGNTIYFGEGSWLTVV.